This TCR beta chain was recorded in a study of identical twins. Study-wide results and limits: Insertions ran lower in abundant cord blood beta clonotypes, though not in memory repertoires. Out-of-frame alpha sequences common to twins exhibited a surplus of low generation probability. Out-of-frame TCR alpha sharing observed in monozygotic twins exceeded model estimates.

The CDR3 spans 15 residues. Only healthy Caucasians were included as donors. Each CDR3 protein is one row after TCRdb ran MiXCR on the 5' RACE reads. The sample has roughly 1.6 million distinct CDR3 sequences, 32% seen once. Of note for this clonotype: Its antigen remains unknown.

The TCR sequence derives from a newborn girl in good health. V and J are TRBV21-1 and TRBJ2-7; the table's D call, TRBD1, was not checked against the DNA. TRBV21-1 is an annotated pseudogene. Sequences were obtained from cord blood. The CDR3: CASSKERTATYEQYF. The CDR3 coding sequence is TGTGCCAGCAGCAAAGAGCGGACAGCAACCTACGAGCAGTACTTC.